The 21 T cell receptor beta chains below come from one sample, sequenced in a study of T cell repertoires in cytomegalovirus infection. In TCRdb, the reads were re-called with MiXCR into one record per CDR3 protein. Here the sample spans about 900,000 distinct CDR3 sequences, roughly 31% being singletons. Their cognate antigens are unknown. The sample in question was cultured CD8+ T cells from PBMCs, obtained from culture after CMV antigen stimulation. The source is a human donor in good health (CMV status not recorded). Some clones in this sample may be carry-over from other donors' samples.

The chain combines TRBV10-3 with TRBJ2-1; 7 positions agree with TRBD1. The trim removed 4 bases at V and 5 bases at J, leaving 5 bases unmatched. Germline V gene data show CDR1 as ENHRY and CDR2 as SYGVKD. This CDR3 has 14 residues. The CDR3 coding sequence is TGTGCCATCAGTGGGGACAGCGCCCACAATGAGCAGTTCTTC. It codes for CAISGDSAHNEQFF.

The rearrangement joins TRBV6-5 to TRBJ1-2; tentative D call: TRBD1 (5 bases). Trimming left V 0 bases short and J 5 bases short, with 16 bases between. Germline CDR1 is MNHEY and CDR2 is SVGAGI. The CDR3 contains 16 residues. CDR3 loop: CASSYSPGDPGYGYTF. In nucleotides, the CDR3 is TGTGCCAGCAGTTACTCCCCCGGGGACCCGGGTTATGGCTACACCTTC.

V usage is TRBV7-2 and J usage is TRBJ1-4, with no clear D. Trimming took 1 base from V and 4 from J, leaving 13 bases between them. Germline CDR1 SGHTA, CDR2 FQGNSA. The length of the CDR3 is 16 residues. The CDR3 loop reads CASSLGTRGRNEKLFF. The CDR3 nucleotides read TGTGCCAGCAGCTTAGGGACTCGGGGTCGTAATGAAAAACTGTTTTTT.

This clonotype was picked up many times. The chain employs TRBV6-5 and TRBJ2-1, with 9 bases fitting TRBD2. Germline lookup yields CDR1 MNHEY and CDR2 SVGAGI. This CDR3 has 16 residues. Germline trimming cut 2 bases from V and 4 bases from J; bases unmatched to any gene: 6. The CDR3 is CASSYGVAGEYNEQFF. DNA for the CDR3: TGTGCCAGCAGTTACGGGGTAGCGGGGGAGTACAATGAGCAGTTCTTC.

In the case of this clonotype: One end of the junction fails to match germline, which may point to a read error. The V and J genes are TRBV12-3 or TRBV12-4 and TRBJ2-7; D gene unclear. This CDR3 spans 15 amino acids. For the CDR3, the DNA is TGTGCCTGCAGTTTTGGTCTCCCGGAACTCTACGAGCAGTACTTC. This codes for CACSFGLPELYEQYF.

The chain links TRBV29-1 to TRBJ2-5; possibly TRBD2 for D (5 bases). CDR1 and CDR2 (germline): SQVTM, ANQGSEA. V was pared by 5 bases and J by 7 bases, with 17 bases between. This CDR3 spans 13 amino acids. The CDR3 coding sequence is TGCAGCGTTCCTTCGACCCAGAGCGGGACCCAGTACTTC. It codes for CSVPSTQSGTQYF. Drawing the rest from reference TRBV29-1 and TRBJ2-5, the complete variable domain is SAVISQKPSRDICQRGTSLTIQCQVDSQVTMMFWYRQQPGQSLTLIATANQGSEATYESGFVIDKFPISRPNLTFSTLTVSNMSPEDSSIYLCSVPSTQSGTQYFGPGTRLLVL.

This chain uses TRBV28 with TRBJ1-4, with a tentative D call TRBD1 (5 bases). Trimming pared 10 bases from V and 0 bases from J, leaving 12 bases between. This CDR3 comprises 14 residues. Germline V gene sequence: CDR1 MDHEN, CDR2 SYDVKM. CDR3 loop: CATLDSSTNEKLFF. The CDR3 region has the DNA TGTGCCACACTAGACAGTTCAACTAATGAAAAACTGTTTTTT.

The rearrangement links TRBV12-3 or TRBV12-4 to TRBJ2-7; 13 bases align to TRBD2. The CDR3 sequence is 14 residues long. With 5 bases clipped from V and 5 bases from J, the junction kept 3 bases outside the gene matches. The CDR3 sequence is CASSLLAGGNEQYF. CDR3 nucleotides: TGTGCCAGCAGTCTACTAGCGGGGGGGAACGAGCAGTACTTC.

The genes are TRBV4-1 and TRBJ1-1; TRBD1 aligns across 7 bases. Germline V gene data show CDR1 as MGHRA and CDR2 as YSYEKL. This CDR3 has 14 residues. Trimming at V came to 0 bases and at J to 7 bases, leaving 5 bases not matched to a gene. CDR3 in amino acids: CASSQDLGTDEAFF. The CDR3 DNA is TGCGCCAGCAGCCAAGATCTCGGGACAGATGAAGCTTTCTTT.

A single count supports this clonotype. The rearrangement uses TRBV12-3 or TRBV12-4 and TRBJ1-5; D remains unclear. V dropped 7 bases and J dropped 8 bases, with 12 bases sitting between them. This CDR3 is built from 12 residues. This chain's CDR3 is CASNQAREPQHF. The CDR3 bases are TGTGCCAGCAACCAAGCCCGGGAGCCCCAGCATTTT.

The chain has TRBV4-1 and TRBJ1-5; no clear D gene. V was clipped by 3 bases and J by 0 bases, with 9 bases between them. Germline-derived CDR1 and CDR2 are MGHRA and YSYEKL. CDR3 length equals 15 residues. CDR3 residues: CASSQKTVSNQPQHF. The CDR3 DNA is TGCGCCAGCAGCCAGAAGACGGTTAGCAATCAGCCCCAGCATTTT.

V and J are TRBV25-1 and TRBJ2-7; D possibly corresponds to TRBD1 (6 bases). The CDR3 runs to 13 residues. Trimming removed 4 bases from V and 5 bases from J, with 12 bases in between. CDR1 and CDR2 (germline): MGHDK, SYGVNS. CDR3 loop: CASSGQALDEQYF. CDR3 sequence (DNA): TGTGCCAGCAGTGGACAGGCGTTGGACGAGCAGTACTTC.

This sequence joins TRBV7-6 and TRBJ1-2; 8 bases are a match to TRBD1. From germline, CDR1 is SGHVS and CDR2 FNYEAQ. The length of the CDR3 is 17 residues. V lost 1 base and J lost 4; bases outside the gene matches: 11. The DNA for the CDR3 is TGTGCCAGCAGCTTAGACGGCAGGGGGCCTCCCCTCTATGGCTACACCTTC. Encoded protein: CASSLDGRGPPLYGYTF.

This clonotype was recorded a few times. This sequence joins TRBV6-2 or TRBV6-3 and TRBJ1-5; 7 bases map to TRBD1. The J segment lost 8 bases and the V segment lost 5 bases, leaving 15 bases of the junction unmatched. CDR3 length: 16 residues. Germline V gene data show CDR1 as MNHEY and CDR2 as SVGEGT. The CDR3 sequence: CASSDTGAGGEEPQHF. For the CDR3, the DNA is TGTGCCAGCAGTGATACAGGGGCCGGGGGGGAAGAGCCCCAGCATTTT.

The chain carries TRBV3-1 and TRBJ2-1, with 7 bases matching TRBD2. V lost 1 base to trimming and J lost 4 bases; unmatched junction nucleotides: 7. The CDR3 has 16 amino acids. From germline, CDR1 is LGHDT and CDR2 YNNKEL (reference sequence). This chain's CDR3 is CASSQGGGGLYNEQFF. Here the CDR3 DNA reads TGTGCCAGCAGCCAAGGTGGCGGGGGATTATACAATGAGCAGTTCTTC.

This clonotype was recorded many times. The J gene is TRBJ2-1, the V gene TRBV7-9; the D gene is possibly TRBD2 (5 bases). Trimming stripped 4 bases from V and 2 bases from J, with 15 bases between. Per the germline V gene, CDR1 is SEHNR and CDR2 is FQNEAQ (reference sequence). There are 16 residues in the CDR3. CDR3 amino acids: CASSSISAVPYNEQFF. CDR3 coding DNA: TGTGCCAGCAGCTCAATTTCAGCGGTCCCCTACAATGAGCAGTTCTTC.

This chain connects TRBV7-8 to TRBJ2-5, with a possible D match to TRBD1 (5 bases). CDR1 is SGHVS, CDR2 FQNEAQ, per germline. The CDR3 runs 15 residues. V was pared by 4 bases and J by 4 bases, with 16 bases between. CDR3 in DNA: TGTGCCAGCAGCTCGCAGGGCCCCGCGCGAGAGACCCAGTACTTC. Amino acid sequence: CASSSQGPARETQYF.

The rearrangement uses TRBV7-9 and TRBJ2-5; 8 bases line up with TRBD1. Losses at the gene ends were 7 bases for V and 3 bases for J; bases not matched to a gene: 7. Germline CDR1 reads SEHNR; CDR2 reads FQNEAQ (reference sequence). This CDR3 is built from 14 residues. The CDR3 protein is CASTKRGQEETQYF. DNA for the CDR3: TGTGCCAGCACTAAAAGGGGACAGGAAGAGACCCAGTACTTC.

CDR3 coding DNA: TGCAGTGCTAGAGATGGGGGGGCCCCAGATACGCAGTATTTT. It translates to CSARDGGAPDTQYF. V usage is TRBV20-1 and J usage is TRBJ2-3; D is possibly TRBD2 (7 bases). The CDR3 loop spans 14 amino acids. The V gene's germline CDR1 is DFQATT and CDR2 SNEGSKA (reference sequence). V shed 0 bases and J shed 4 bases, with 11 bases lying between them.

This clonotype turned up a few times. The rearrangement joins TRBV27 to TRBJ1-2, with 10 bases matching TRBD1. The CDR3 sequence is 14 residues long. V lost 2 bases to trimming and J lost 8 bases; unmatched junction nucleotides: 5. Germline V gene sequence: CDR1 MNHEY, CDR2 SMNVEV (reference sequence). CDR3 nucleotides: TGTGCCAGCAGTTTAAGCGGGACAGGGGTCGGCTACACCTTC. Protein: CASSLSGTGVGYTF.

This clonotype was counted a few times. The chain uses TRBV28 and TRBJ2-7; 8 nucleotides agree with TRBD2. J lost 2 bases, V lost 7 bases, and 10 bases had no gene match. The CDR3 length is 15 residues. CDR1 and CDR2 from the germline V gene are MDHEN and SYDVKM. The CDR3 nucleotides are TGTGCCAGCATTAAGGGGCGGGGGGCCACCTACGAGCAGTACGTC. Its protein product is CASIKGRGATYEQYV.